The sequence of this T cell receptor (beta chain) was determined in a study of cytomegalovirus exposure and HLA in healthy donors. Broader study findings: Several of the most significant clusters appeared, in a later analysis, to be linked to common viral pathogens.

V shed 3 bases, J shed 4 bases, and the junction held 10 bases outside the gene matches. In germline, CDR1 is SGDLS, CDR2 YYNGEE. The CDR3 is 15 residues long. On this clone itself: Antigen specificity is unknown.

Primers for the PCR totalled 60 Vbeta and 13 Jbeta. Sequencing used immunoSEQ multiplex PCR; TCRdb keeps in-frame clones, though not all of them. The sample includes around 150,000 clones, roughly four fifths of them seen just once. The TCR sequence derives from a female donor in good health and CMV-seropositive. Material for sequencing was PBMCs. This sequence joins TRBV9 and TRBJ2-7; 7 nucleotides agree with TRBD1. CDR3 residues: CASSGRPGQPYEQYF. In DNA form, the CDR3 reads TGTGCCAGCAGCGGGAGACCGGGACAGCCGTACGAGCAGTACTTC.